What follows are 12 T cell receptor beta chains derived from one specimen sequenced in a study of shared clonotypes between healthy human individuals. Only in-frame clones appear in the TCRdb table, and some are missing; sequencing was by immunoSEQ multiplex PCR. The sample has approximately 2,000,000 clones, around 93% seen once. The naive CD8 fraction comprised CD45RO-negative cells positively selected for CCR7 and excluded terminally differentiated effector memory CD45RA+ cells. The sequencing input was naive CD8+ T cells from PBMCs. These receptors were obtained from a young man in good health. Some clones in this sample may be carry-over from other donors' samples.

The count of this clone is one. At the DNA level, this CDR3 is encoded by other sequences in the same sample as well. The chain employs TRBV29-1 and TRBJ2-7; unclear D gene. The germline V gene encodes CDR1 SQVTM and CDR2 ANQGSEA. V lost 5 bases to trimming and J lost 2 bases, with 7 bases between them. This CDR3 comprises 11 residues. CDR3 region: CSVPGAYEQYF. CDR3 DNA: TGCAGCGTTCCCGGAGCCTACGAGCAGTACTTC.

The V and J genes are TRBV25-1 and TRBJ2-7, with D possibly being TRBD2 (6 bases). The germline V and J ends were trimmed by 1 base and 6 bases, with 10 bases remaining between them. CDR1 and CDR2 (germline): MGHDK, SYGVNS. This CDR3 is 13 amino acids long. CDR3 DNA sequence: TGTGCCAGCAGTGAATCCTGGGGAGGCGAGCAGTACTTC. Encoded protein: CASSESWGGEQYF.

The rearrangement links TRBV7-2 to TRBJ2-7; a weak D match, TRBD2 (6 bases). The CDR3 extends over 16 amino acids. The germline gives CDR1 SGHTA, CDR2 FQGNSA. V was pared by 5 bases and J by 4 bases, with 21 bases between. The CDR3 is CASSRELSGLRYEQYF. CDR3 DNA sequence: TGTGCCAGCAGCCGGGAGCTTTCGGGGTTGAGGTACGAGCAGTACTTC. Using reference TRBV7-2 and TRBJ2-7 for the parts outside the CDR3, the full variable domain is GAGVSQSPSNKVTEKGKDVELRCDPISGHTALYWYRQSLGQGLEFLIYFQGNSAPDKSGLPSDRFSAERTGGSVSTLTIQRTQQEDSAVYLCASSRELSGLRYEQYFGPGTRLTVT.

Remarks on this clone: Other DNA variants within this sample encode the same CDR3. This rearrangement joins TRBV27 to TRBJ2-3, with 14 bases fitting TRBD2. The trim removed 3 bases at V and 4 bases at J, leaving 3 bases unmatched. The CDR3 length is 16 residues. Per germline, CDR1 MNHEY and CDR2 SMNVEV (reference sequence). This CDR3 reads CASSLRLAGGPDTQYF. The DNA for the CDR3 is TGTGCCAGCAGTTTGAGACTAGCGGGAGGGCCAGATACGCAGTATTTT.

J is TRBJ1-1 and V is TRBV18; D unresolved. With 1 base removed from V and 1 base from J, the gap between germline ends came to 7 bases. In germline, CDR1 is KGHSH, CDR2 LQKENI. The CDR3 is 14 residues long. The CDR3 spells CASSPRVQNTEAFF. The CDR3 bases are TGTGCCAGCTCACCACGGGTCCAGAACACTGAAGCTTTCTTT.

The V gene is TRBV7-8, the J gene TRBJ1-5; a weak D match, TRBD1 (5 bases). The CDR3 is made up of 16 amino acids. CDR1 and CDR2 from the germline V gene are SGHVS and FQNEAQ. V was shortened by 5 bases and J by 0 bases, with 14 bases between the two germline ends. The CDR3 is CASSQGAAYSNQPQHF. The CDR3 region has the DNA TGTGCCAGCAGCCAAGGGGCGGCCTATAGCAATCAGCCCCAGCATTTT.

This rearrangement joins TRBV27 to TRBJ2-7, with D uncertain. Per the germline V gene, CDR1 is MNHEY and CDR2 is SMNVEV (reference sequence). CDR3 length equals 16 residues. V was clipped by 2 bases and J by 5 bases, with 19 bases between them. CDR3 residues: CASSLGLGPQWHEQYF. In DNA form, the CDR3 reads TGTGCCAGCAGTTTAGGTCTTGGGCCTCAATGGCACGAGCAGTACTTC.

The rearrangement uses TRBV27 and TRBJ2-7; TRBD2 agrees at 8 bases. CDR3 length equals 15 residues. The germline V gene encodes CDR1 MNHEY and CDR2 SMNVEV (reference sequence). Trimming at V came to 3 bases and at J to 4 bases, leaving 8 bases not matched to a gene. The CDR3 spells CASSLAASGFYEQYF. In DNA form, the CDR3 reads TGTGCCAGCAGTTTGGCGGCTAGCGGGTTTTACGAGCAGTACTTC.

The rearrangement links TRBV27 to TRBJ1-1; D is unclear. The CDR3 sequence is 13 residues long. Trimming stripped 0 bases from V and 9 bases from J, with 11 bases between. Germline CDR1 and CDR2: MNHEY and SMNVEV (reference sequence). CDR3 sequence: CASSLSDGVQAFF. For the CDR3, the DNA is TGTGCCAGCAGTTTATCTGACGGAGTTCAAGCTTTCTTT.

The J gene is TRBJ2-7, the V gene TRBV29-1; 11 nucleotides line up with TRBD1. V shed 6 bases, J shed 7 bases, and the junction held 11 bases outside the gene matches. Germline CDR1 SQVTM, CDR2 ANQGSEA. CDR3 length: 14 residues. The CDR3 loop is CSVVYRDRGFEQYF. The CDR3 DNA reads TGCAGCGTCGTATACCGGGACAGGGGGTTTGAGCAGTACTTC.

This chain connects TRBV6-5 to TRBJ2-1; 7 bases match TRBD2. CDR1 and CDR2 (germline): MNHEY, SVGAGI. V trimming: 0 bases; J trimming: 5 bases; junction bases outside the gene matches: 4. This CDR3 contains 15 residues. For the CDR3, the DNA is TGTGCCAGCAGTTACTCGTGGGGAGGGGACAATGAGCAGTTCTTC. Protein product: CASSYSWGGDNEQFF.

V usage is TRBV28 and J usage is TRBJ1-4, with a possible D match to TRBD1 (6 bases). The CDR3 spans 17 residues. The germline gives CDR1 MDHEN, CDR2 SYDVKM. Trimming cost V 8 bases and J 4 bases, with 23 bases left between them. CDR3 DNA: TGTGCCAGCGCACCTCCGGTCGGGGGGCCTATTAATGAAAAACTGTTTTTT. Translation: CASAPPVGGPINEKLFF.